This TCR beta chain was recorded in a study of T-cell reconstitution after alpha-beta-depleted transplantation in children. This clonotype was observed many times. Its antigen is still unknown. Germline CDR1 and CDR2: LGHNA and YNFKEQ. The junction had 9 bases not matched to a gene; V was cut back by 6 bases and J by 6 bases. The CDR3 loop spans 15 amino acids. Points from the study as a whole: The study traced high day-60 TCRbeta diversity in some patients to surviving recipient T cells and thymic progenitors. T-cell numbers and diversity one year post-transplant derived largely from freshly generated T cells.

Using unique molecular identifiers, the investigators prepared the TCRbeta library. TCRdb reprocessed the PCR reads with MiXCR, giving one entry per CDR3 protein. Among approximately 30,000 distinct CDR3 sequences, under 7% were seen once, and the ten largest hold around 7%. The clonotype was recovered from a male patient younger than 18 who had a stem cell transplant for acute myeloid leukemia, so the T cells may come from the graft donor. This specimen was PBMCs, mostly from graft donor cells, taken 180 days after TCRalphabeta/CD19-depleted stem cell transplant. The chain couples TRBV4-2 to TRBJ2-1; 9 nucleotides line up with TRBD1. The CDR3 DNA sequence: TGTGCCAGCAGTCGGCCGGGACAGGGCTCCAATGAGCAGTTCTTC. This gives the protein CASSRPGQGSNEQFF.